These T cell receptor beta chains were read from a single sample in a study of blood T cell repertoires in COVID-19. Sequencing was performed with immunoSEQ multiplex PCR; in TCRdb, only in-frame clones are kept and a portion is missing. The table records 130,000 or so clones, 55% to 75% of them present only once. The sequenced sample was peripheral blood. The receptors were gathered from a woman in her 70s with acute or convalescent COVID-19. CDR3s include the opening cysteine and the closing phenylalanine or tryptophan. D genes are given only for firm matches. Some rows have no size entry. The others give once, few or many, or a class for an expanded clone.

CDR3 | DNA | V | size | D | J
CASSRGQWSEQFF | TGTGCCAGCAGTCGCGGACAGTGGTCTGAGCAGTTCTTC | TRBV12-3/TRBV12-4 | NA | NA | TRBJ2-1
CASSPDTYGYTF | TGTGCCAGCAGCCCGGACACTTATGGCTACACCTTC | TRBV5-4 | NA | NA | TRBJ1-2
CASSSGLAGWDNEQFF | TGTGCCAGCAGTTCCGGACTAGCGGGGTGGGACAATGAGCAGTTCTTC | TRBV5-4 | NA | TRBD2 | TRBJ2-1
CASRGTGFGYTF | TGTGCCAGCAGGGGGACAGGGTTTGGCTACACCTTC | TRBV6-5 | NA | TRBD1 | TRBJ1-2
CASSSQGAHGYTF | TGTGCCAGCAGCTCACAGGGGGCGCACGGCTACACCTTC | TRBV5-4 | once | TRBD1 | TRBJ1-2
CASSQLAGGETQYF | TGTGCCAGCAGCCAACTAGCGGGGGGTGAGACCCAGTACTTC | TRBV6-5 | once | TRBD2 | TRBJ2-5
CASSLGQSYGYTF | TGTGCCAGCAGTTTGGGACAGAGCTATGGCTACACCTTC | TRBV28 | NA | TRBD1 | TRBJ1-2
CASGQGQGRGDTQYF | TGTGCTAGTGGTCAGGGACAGGGGAGGGGAGATACGCAGTATTTT | TRBV12-5 | NA | TRBD1 | TRBJ2-3
CASSQVGPDYEQYF | TGTGCCAGCAGCCAAGTTGGCCCAGACTACGAGCAGTACTTC | TRBV14 | many | NA | TRBJ2-7
CASSLDVYDNEQFF | TGCGCCAGCAGCTTGGATGTCTACGACAATGAGCAGTTCTTC | TRBV5-1 | once | NA | TRBJ2-1
CATTGTGITYEQYF | TGTGCCACCACCGGGACAGGGATAACCTACGAGCAGTACTTC | TRBV28 | NA | TRBD1 | TRBJ2-7
CASSLEGQGHNEQFF | TGTGCCAGCAGCTTAGAGGGACAGGGTCACAATGAGCAGTTCTTC | TRBV7-7 | NA | TRBD1 | TRBJ2-1
CASSIGLKNTEAFF | TGTGCCAGTAGTATTGGGCTGAAGAACACTGAAGCTTTCTTT | TRBV19 | NA | NA | TRBJ1-1
CASSFSRVDNEQFF | TGCGCCAGCAGCTTCTCCAGGGTGGACAATGAGCAGTTCTTC | TRBV5-1 | NA | NA | TRBJ2-1
CASSVGDYNEKLFF | TGTGCCAGCAGCGTAGGGGACTATAATGAAAAACTGTTTTTT | TRBV9 | many | NA | TRBJ1-4
CASSLPGGGGDSGANVLTF | TGTGCCAGCAGCTTACCGGGGGGCGGGGGGGACTCTGGGGCCAACGTCCTGACTTTC | TRBV7-6 | NA | TRBD2 | TRBJ2-6
CASSLTGGGETQYF | TGTGCCAGCAGCTTAACAGGAGGCGGGGAGACCCAGTACTTC | TRBV7-3 | once | NA | TRBJ2-5
CASSALGLADNEQFF | TGTGCCAGCAGCGCCCTAGGACTAGCGGATAATGAGCAGTTCTTC | TRBV9 | NA | TRBD2 | TRBJ2-1
CASSPTPTPSNEQFF | TGTGCCAGCAGCCCGACTCCAACCCCCTCTAATGAGCAGTTCTTC | TRBV7-6 | NA | NA | TRBJ2-1
CASQGVGNSPLHF | TGTGCCAGCCAGGGGGTGGGGAATTCACCCCTCCACTTT | TRBV11-2 | NA | TRBD1 | TRBJ1-6
CASRRGLNEKLFF | TGTGCCAGCAGACGAGGTCTTAATGAAAAACTGTTTTTT | TRBV2 | NA | NA | TRBJ1-4
CASGMAGGPYEQYF | TGTGCCTCTGGAATGGCGGGAGGGCCCTACGAGCAGTACTTC | TRBV6-5 | once | TRBD2 | TRBJ2-7
CASSPLLYNEQFF | TGTGCCAGCAGTCCCCTTCTCTACAATGAGCAGTTCTTC | TRBV11-2 | few | NA | TRBJ2-1
CASSSRTSYEQYF | TGTGCCAGCAGTTCCCGGACAAGCTACGAGCAGTACTTC | TRBV27 | NA | NA | TRBJ2-7
CASSQQGVANYGYTF | TGTGCCAGCAGTCAGCAGGGGGTTGCTAACTATGGCTACACCTTC | TRBV6-5 | NA | TRBD1 | TRBJ1-2
CASSVDRSIPGELFF | TGTGCCAGCAGCGTTGACAGGTCTATACCCGGGGAGCTGTTTTTT | TRBV9 | NA | NA | TRBJ2-2
CAWSVGIAGPTDTQYF | TGTGCCTGGAGTGTTGGAATAGCGGGTCCCACAGATACGCAGTATTTT | TRBV30 | NA | TRBD2 | TRBJ2-3
CASSQDSRRGAGEKLFF | TGCGCCAGCAGCCAAGATTCCCGCCGGGGGGCTGGTGAAAAACTGTTTTTT | TRBV4-1 | few | NA | TRBJ1-4
CASSREAATNEKLFF | TGTGCCAGCAGTAGGGAGGCTGCAACTAATGAAAAACTGTTTTTT | TRBV27 | NA | NA | TRBJ1-4
CASSLDTGGNTQYF | TGCGCCAGCAGCTTGGATACAGGGGGCAATACGCAGTATTTT | TRBV5-1 | NA | TRBD1 | TRBJ2-3
CASIAGGPGTSSGNTIYF | TGTGCCAGTATCGCAGGGGGTCCGGGGACTTCCTCTGGAAACACCATATATTTT | TRBV19 | NA | TRBD1 | TRBJ1-3
CASSWSGLETQYF | TGTGCCAGCAGTTGGAGCGGGTTGGAGACCCAGTACTTC | TRBV12-3/TRBV12-4 | NA | NA | TRBJ2-5
CASSQESQGSSPLHF | TGCGCCAGCAGCCAAGAATCACAGGGTTCGTCACCCCTCCACTTT | TRBV4-3 | once | NA | TRBJ1-6
CASSHDYPLTDTQYF | TGCGCCAGCAGCCACGACTACCCTCTCACAGATACGCAGTATTTT | TRBV4-1 | NA | NA | TRBJ2-3
CASSQGGGGPQHF | TGCGCCAGCAGCCAAGGGGGGGGAGGTCCCCAGCATTTT | TRBV4-1 | NA | NA | TRBJ1-5
CASSHTGTGSSYEQYF | TGTGCCAGCAGCCATACCGGGACAGGGAGCTCCTACGAGCAGTACTTC | TRBV7-9 | NA | TRBD1 | TRBJ2-7
CASSSRQGPWGEAFF | TGTGCCAGCAGTAGCAGACAGGGCCCATGGGGTGAAGCTTTCTTT | TRBV6-2/TRBV6-3 | NA | TRBD1 | TRBJ1-1
CASSATDEAFF | TGTGCCAGCTCAGCGACAGATGAAGCTTTCTTT | TRBV18 | NA | NA | TRBJ1-1
CASSRDRGGPNTEAFF | TGCGCCAGCAGTCGGGACAGAGGAGGACCGAACACTGAAGCTTTCTTT | TRBV10-1 | NA | TRBD1 | TRBJ1-1
CASSYSSLNRDGYTF | TGTGCCAGCAGTTACTCCAGCCTTAACAGGGATGGCTACACCTTC | TRBV6-5 | NA | NA | TRBJ1-2
CASSLSFSSPLHF | TGTGCCAGCAGTTTGTCCTTCAGTTCACCCCTCCACTTT | TRBV12-3/TRBV12-4 | NA | NA | TRBJ1-6
CASSSTGAPPYEQYF | TGTGCCAGCAGCTCCACAGGGGCGCCTCCCTACGAGCAGTACTTC | TRBV7-8 | NA | TRBD1 | TRBJ2-7
CASSMIQGSLDEQYF | TGTGCCAGTAGTATGATTCAGGGGTCCTTGGACGAGCAGTACTTC | TRBV19 | NA | NA | TRBJ2-7
CASSLAPRVSYNEQFF | TGTGCCAGCAGCTTGGCCCCTAGAGTATCCTACAATGAGCAGTTCTTC | TRBV5-6 | NA | NA | TRBJ2-1
CASSQEARGHNSPLHF | TGCGCCAGCAGCCAAGAGGCCCGGGGTCATAATTCACCCCTCCACTTT | TRBV4-3 | NA | NA | TRBJ1-6
CASGDRIGETQYF | TGCGCCAGCGGCGACAGAATAGGGGAGACCCAGTACTTC | TRBV5-1 | NA | NA | TRBJ2-5
CASSWGAGSLYEQYF | TGTGCCAGCAGTTGGGGCGCCGGATCCCTCTACGAGCAGTACTTC | TRBV28 | NA | NA | TRBJ2-7
CASSTGLNSPLHF | TGTGCCAGCAGTACAGGGCTTAATTCACCCCTCCACTTT | TRBV6-6 | NA | NA | TRBJ1-6
CASSTGASTDTQYF | TGTGCCAGCTCAACAGGGGCAAGCACAGATACGCAGTATTTT | TRBV18 | few | TRBD1 | TRBJ2-3
CASSSDRGADTQYF | TGTGCCAGCAGCTCCGACAGGGGGGCAGATACGCAGTATTTT | TRBV7-9 | NA | TRBD1 | TRBJ2-3
CASSFTRTSGSSYNEQFF | TGTGCCAGCAGCTTTACCCGGACTAGCGGGAGCTCCTACAATGAGCAGTTCTTC | TRBV5-4 | NA | TRBD2 | TRBJ2-1
CSVETGGLYEQYF | TGCAGCGTTGAAACAGGGGGGCTCTACGAGCAGTACTTC | TRBV29-1 | NA | TRBD1 | TRBJ2-7
CASSRGLETDTQYF | TGTGCCAGCAGCCGGGGACTAGAAACAGATACGCAGTATTTT | TRBV3-1/TRBV3-2 | NA | TRBD2 | TRBJ2-3
CASSLLAGGPDTQYF | TGTGCCAGCAGCTTGTTAGCGGGGGGGCCGGATACGCAGTATTTT | TRBV5-4 | NA | TRBD2 | TRBJ2-3
CAISESGSGGASTQYF | TGTGCCATCAGTGAGTCGGGTAGCGGGGGGGCGAGTACGCAGTATTTT | TRBV10-3 | NA | TRBD2 | TRBJ2-3
CASSLEEGANSPLHF | TGCGCCAGCAGCTTGGAGGAGGGGGCAAATTCACCCCTCCACTTT | TRBV5-1 | many | TRBD1 | TRBJ1-6